These T cell receptor beta chains were read from a single sample in a study of blood T cell repertoires in COVID-19. Here immunoSEQ multiplex PCR was the method, and the copy in TCRdb shows in-frame clones only, minus some. The sample holds some 230,000 clones; around 83% are singletons and the top ten take around 0.97%. The sequenced sample consisted of peripheral blood. Source of these receptors: a man aged 35 to 55 with acute or convalescent COVID-19. Each CDR3 is given with its conserved first and last residue. D genes are given only for firm matches. The size field is filled for only some rows; it gives once, few, many or a size class.

NA,TRBJ2-5,once,TRBV29-1,CSGGDWRQPQYF,TGCAGCGGGGGGGATTGGAGGCAGCCCCAGTACTTC
NA,TRBJ2-7,NA,TRBV24-1,CATSDVRGEQYF,TGTGCCACCAGTGACGTCCGGGGCGAGCAGTACTTC
NA,TRBJ2-1,once,TRBV6-5,CASSSPQGYGYNEQFF,TGTGCCAGCAGTTCACCTCAGGGATATGGCTACAATGAGCAGTTCTTC
NA,TRBJ1-1,NA,TRBV7-3,CASSAGLNTEAFF,TGTGCCAGCAGCGCGGGTCTGAACACTGAAGCTTTCTTT
NA,TRBJ2-7,NA,TRBV27,CASSFRKGALTSYEQYF,TGTGCCAGCAGTTTTAGAAAAGGGGCCCTAACCTCCTACGAGCAGTACTTC
TRBD1,TRBJ1-1,NA,TRBV7-8,CASSLRQGGPSNTEAFF,TGTGCCAGCAGCTTACGGCAGGGGGGTCCGTCGAACACTGAAGCTTTCTTT
TRBD2,TRBJ2-3,NA,TRBV18,CASSRGLATDTQYF,TGTGCCAGCTCACGGGGACTAGCGACAGATACGCAGTATTTT
NA,TRBJ1-2,few,TRBV3-1/TRBV3-2,CASSQDMGYTF,TGTGCCAGCAGCCAAGATATGGGCTACACCTTC
NA,TRBJ2-5,NA,TRBV5-1,CASSFPRGAGVKETQYF,TGCGCCAGCAGCTTCCCGAGGGGCGCAGGGGTCAAAGAGACCCAGTACTTC
TRBD2,TRBJ2-1,NA,TRBV28,CASIASGGFLNEQFF,TGTGCCAGCATAGCTAGCGGGGGGTTTTTGAATGAGCAGTTCTTC
TRBD2,TRBJ2-5,NA,TRBV7-2,CASSFASGALQETQYF,TGTGCCAGCAGCTTTGCTAGCGGGGCCCTCCAAGAGACCCAGTACTTC
NA,TRBJ2-7,NA,TRBV20-1,CSAVADEQYF,TGCAGTGCTGTCGCAGACGAGCAGTACTTC
NA,TRBJ2-6,once,TRBV30,CAWSMASGANVLTF,TGTGCCTGGAGCATGGCCTCTGGGGCCAACGTCCTGACTTTC
NA,TRBJ2-1,NA,TRBV15,CATSIRAGPHEQFF,TGTGCCACCAGTATAAGGGCAGGGCCCCATGAGCAGTTCTTC
NA,TRBJ2-5,NA,TRBV3-1/TRBV3-2,CASRPREARETQYF,TGTGCCAGCAGGCCTCGGGAAGCTCGGGAGACCCAGTACTTC
TRBD1,TRBJ1-6,NA,TRBV7-9,CASSPGGQGLTPLHF,TGTGCCAGCAGCCCAGGGGGACAGGGATTGACACCCCTCCACTTT
TRBD1,TRBJ2-7,NA,TRBV19,CASSAPGQGGPGQYF,TGTGCCAGTAGTGCGCCGGGACAGGGAGGTCCAGGGCAGTACTTC
NA,TRBJ2-3,NA,TRBV30,CAWSTGDGDTQYF,TGTGCCTGGAGTACCGGGGATGGAGATACGCAGTATTTT
NA,TRBJ2-1,NA,TRBV12-5,CASGLAPLPNEQFF,TGTGCTAGTGGTTTGGCACCCCTACCCAATGAGCAGTTCTTC
NA,TRBJ1-4,few,TRBV10-3,CAIGETNEKLFF,TGTGCCATCGGGGAGACTAATGAAAAACTGTTTTTT
NA,TRBJ1-1,NA,TRBV21-1,CASSKSRGTDTEAFF,TGTGCCAGCAGCAAGTCTAGGGGGACGGACACTGAAGCTTTCTTT
NA,TRBJ1-1,NA,TRBV3-1/TRBV3-2,CASSQLTGDTEAFF,TGTGCCAGCAGCCAACTGACAGGAGACACTGAAGCTTTCTTT
NA,TRBJ1-1,NA,TRBV2,CASSDPDRLGPVEAFF,TGTGCCAGCAGTGACCCCGATCGCCTCGGTCCCGTTGAAGCTTTCTTT
NA,TRBJ2-5,NA,TRBV15,CATSGAAYQETQYF,TGTGCCACCAGCGGGGCCGCCTACCAAGAGACCCAGTACTTC
TRBD1,TRBJ1-3,NA,TRBV14,CASRRKTGYRSGNTIYF,TGTGCCAGCAGACGAAAGACAGGGTACCGCTCTGGAAACACCATATATTTT
TRBD1,TRBJ1-1,few,TRBV5-6,CASSLVDRATEAFF,TGTGCCAGCAGCTTGGTAGACAGGGCCACTGAAGCTTTCTTT
TRBD1,TRBJ1-6,few,TRBV20-1,CSASPGTGSIGSPLHF,TGCAGTGCTAGTCCTGGGACAGGGTCTATAGGTTCACCCCTCCACTTT
NA,TRBJ1-2,NA,TRBV7-2,CASSSDTNYGYTF,TGTGCCAGCAGCTCAGACACTAACTATGGCTACACCTTC
TRBD1,TRBJ2-3,NA,TRBV6-4,CASSSGTVSTDTQYF,TGTGCCAGCAGTTCCGGGACAGTTAGCACAGATACGCAGTATTTT
NA,TRBJ1-4,NA,TRBV28,CAVVGGKGNEKLFF,TGTGCCGTGGTTGGGGGCAAGGGGAATGAAAAACTGTTTTTT
NA,TRBJ2-5,NA,TRBV30,CAWSETAETQYF,TGTGCCTGGAGTGAAACAGCCGAGACCCAGTACTTC
NA,TRBJ1-5,NA,TRBV30,CAWSITASNQPQHF,TGTGCCTGGAGTATTACAGCTAGCAATCAGCCCCAGCATTTT
TRBD1,TRBJ1-6,once,TRBV4-3,CASSPGTGNSPLHF,TGCGCCAGCAGCCCCGGGACAGGGAATTCACCCCTCCACTTT
NA,TRBJ1-2,NA,TRBV30,CAWSVQGGYGYTF,TGTGCCTGGAGTGTACAGGGTGGCTATGGCTACACCTTC
NA,TRBJ1-5,NA,TRBV6-2/TRBV6-3,CASSYPPEGQPQHF,TGTGCCAGCAGTTACCCGCCGGAGGGTCAGCCCCAGCATTTT
TRBD1,TRBJ2-7,NA,TRBV27,CASSFGTGTAYEQYF,TGTGCCAGCAGTTTCGGGACCGGGACAGCCTACGAGCAGTACTTC
TRBD2,TRBJ2-5,NA,TRBV6-1,CASSAQGLAGAQETQYF,TGTGCCAGCAGTGCCCAAGGACTAGCGGGGGCACAAGAGACCCAGTACTTC
NA,TRBJ1-5,few,TRBV19,CASSPTGPNQPQHF,TGTGCCAGTAGCCCAACAGGGCCCAATCAGCCCCAGCATTTT
NA,TRBJ2-2,NA,TRBV19,CASSIVRNTGELFF,TGTGCCAGTAGTATAGTTAGGAACACCGGGGAGCTGTTTTTT
NA,TRBJ1-2,NA,TRBV27,CASSPSGLGANYGYTF,TGTGCCAGCAGTCCCTCGGGGTTAGGAGCTAACTATGGCTACACCTTC
NA,TRBJ1-3,few,TRBV3-1/TRBV3-2,CASSRTAFSGNTIYF,TGTGCCAGCAGCCGGACAGCATTCTCTGGAAACACCATATATTTT
NA,TRBJ1-6,NA,TRBV2,CASSERGGRDSPLHF,TGTGCCAGCAGTGAACGCGGGGGCAGAGACTCACCCCTCCACTTT
NA,TRBJ1-1,NA,TRBV28,CASSRGLLNTEAFF,TGTGCCAGCAGTCGCGGCCTCCTGAACACTGAAGCTTTCTTT
NA,TRBJ1-1,NA,TRBV18,CASSPVRATEAFF,TGTGCCAGCTCACCAGTCAGGGCCACTGAAGCTTTCTTT
NA,TRBJ1-1,NA,TRBV4-2,CASSQEAQSTEAFF,TGTGCCAGCAGCCAAGAGGCCCAGTCAACTGAAGCTTTCTTT
TRBD1,TRBJ2-2,NA,TRBV11-3,CASSPRGTANTGELFF,TGTGCCAGCAGTCCTCGAGGGACAGCGAACACCGGGGAGCTGTTTTTT
NA,TRBJ1-1,NA,TRBV6-1,CASSETVNTEAFF,TGTGCCAGCAGTGAAACGGTGAACACTGAAGCTTTCTTT
NA,TRBJ1-5,NA,TRBV7-2,CASSFRRGYSNQPQHF,TGTGCCAGCAGCTTTCGGCGAGGGTATAGCAATCAGCCCCAGCATTTT
TRBD1,TRBJ1-5,NA,TRBV18,CASSPGQNQPQHF,TGTGCCAGCTCACCGGGACAGAATCAGCCCCAGCATTTT
TRBD1,TRBJ1-1,NA,TRBV28,CASNRGTEAFF,TGTGCCAGCAACAGGGGGACTGAAGCTTTCTTT
NA,TRBJ2-3,NA,TRBV6-5,CASRRDYSTDTQYF,TGTGCCAGCAGGAGGGATTATAGCACAGATACGCAGTATTTT
NA,TRBJ2-3,NA,TRBV6-1,CASSELQAATDTQYF,TGTGCCAGCAGTGAACTACAGGCGGCCACAGATACGCAGTATTTT
NA,TRBJ2-3,NA,TRBV3-1/TRBV3-2,CASSQGGGARTDTQYF,TGTGCCAGCAGCCAAGGTGGGGGGGCCCGCACAGATACGCAGTATTTT
NA,TRBJ1-5,NA,TRBV19,CASSTVPSNQPQHF,TGTGCCAGTAGTACTGTCCCTAGCAATCAGCCCCAGCATTTT
NA,TRBJ1-5,NA,TRBV6-6,CASSPGTVHNQPQHF,TGTGCCAGCAGTCCTGGAACAGTACATAATCAGCCCCAGCATTTT
NA,TRBJ1-2,NA,TRBV28,CASSPAGHGYTF,TGTGCCAGCAGTCCCGCAGGGCATGGCTACACCTTC
TRBD2,TRBJ2-3,NA,TRBV19,CASSSSGGTDTQYF,TGTGCCAGTAGTTCGAGCGGGGGCACAGATACGCAGTATTTT
NA,TRBJ1-1,NA,TRBV6-2/TRBV6-3,CASSYTRDLGRAEAFF,TGTGCCAGCAGTTACACCCGAGACCTAGGTAGAGCTGAAGCTTTCTTT
TRBD1,TRBJ2-1,NA,TRBV5-1,CASTPGGASRNEQFF,TGCGCCAGCACCCCAGGGGGCGCAAGTCGCAATGAGCAGTTCTTC